The text below deals with one TCR beta chain. It has no known antigen specificity. No base quality information exists; no much larger clone differs at one position. For CDR1 and CDR2, the germline V gene (reference sequence) lists LNHDA and SQIVND. Including cysteine and phenylalanine, the CDR3 has 15 amino acids. The kept DNA is CDR3 alone, 45 bases in frame from the first base. The V end loses 2 bases and the J end loses 1 base, and a stretch of 12 bases separates them. The cohort comprised under 700 healthy bone marrow donors. At the time of sampling, every cohort member was nominally healthy, though immune exposures that went unrecorded were likely present. The donor was CMV seropositive and was included in the group of 250 to 300 seropositive cohort members. A peripheral blood sample was provided by each donor, and peripheral blood mononuclear cells were used for TCR beta sequencing. The Qiagen DNeasy Blood Extraction Kit was used to extract genomic DNA from the blood cell samples.

The sample is drawn from a study of cytomegalovirus exposure and HLA in healthy donors (dated by TCRdb to about 2017). For context, the study as a whole: In an earlier analysis of around 540 of the donors, 250 to 300 Gb of sequence data and 117 million unique TCR beta sequences from roughly 200 million T cells were reported. The aim of the study was to test whether cataloging public T cell receptors could identify signatures of past pathogen exposure. The later analysis used no new phenotypic data to find candidate immune exposures, relying instead on TCR beta sequences and their occurrence across donors. The T cell repertoires of under 700 subjects were profiled by immunosequencing and related to cytomegalovirus serostatus. To predict cytomegalovirus infection status, the study combined high-throughput TCR immunosequencing, statistical association of individual TCRs with disease status, and machine learning. Roughly 5 DR-DQ haplotypes were handled as single units for association and clustering, since linkage in the cohort was strong. Among roughly 400 genotyped donors of the cohort, an average of approximately 250,000 unique TCR beta nucleotide sequences were sequenced per donor, roughly 18% of them non-productive. Donor age, sex, ethnicity and CMV serostatus were compiled together with the repertoire data. Along with the approximately 650-subject first cohort, a separate validation cohort of around 110 different subjects was used. To decide whether each TCR beta V gene segment behaved as functional or pseudogenic, an earlier analysis of nearly 600 of the donors relied on high-throughput TCR beta sequencing. An early release that covered some 630 HLA-typed donors contained about 290 gigabases of sequencing data and 80 million or so unique TCR sequences. To study patterns of TCR occurrence, a later analysis re-analyzed previously published TCR beta repertoires from several hundred donors and added high-resolution HLA genotyping. All discovery cohort repertoires had been generated on a single sequencing platform. A later genetic analysis used genome-wide SNP genotypes for 398 of the 666 donors, treating that subset as a discovery cohort. HLA typing covered class I and class II loci at four-digit resolution. Of the roughly 410 genotyped donors, approximately 80% were placed in the genetic ancestry cluster associated with self-reported Caucasian donors. Typing coverage varied by locus: roughly 629-630 donors for A, B, C, DRB1 and DQB1; some 520 for DQA1; about 570 for DPA1; fewer than 480 for DPB1.

What the authors observed across the whole study: In an earlier analysis of some 540 of the donors, most TCR beta V segments appeared in productive rearrangements about 90% or about 30% of the time, broadly matching IMGT annotations. Assigning TCR associations to individual alleles was difficult when HLA alleles, especially DR and DQ, strongly co-occurred. A cluster of highly shared sequence variants was judged likely to be a technical artifact of the sequencing pipeline. In a later analysis, the rate of TCR association differed among HLA loci, with DRB1 alleles having the most associated TCRs and HLA-C alleles having the fewest. A further reported finding was that TCR beta sequences accurately predicted the HLA-A and HLA-B alleles for most subjects in the first cohort. A later genetic analysis reported fewer N-insertions in productive TCRs among donors in an Asian-associated ancestry cluster than the approximately 670-donor mean. Three of the identified cytomegalovirus-associated TCR beta chains were confirmed in vitro to be specific for cytomegalovirus antigens. The 87-base-pair reads could not distinguish some IMGT-functional V segments, including TRBV6-2 and TRBV6-3, so those segments were excluded. Most TCR sequences were seen in very few donors, while some public TCRs were found in many individuals. Linkage disequilibrium might explain the correlated functional status among segregating V segments, but an unknown experimental factor could not be excluded. Roughly uniform sequencing depth across donors was assumed in presence/absence analyses, although this assumption may not hold. At a false discovery rate of 0.05, a later analysis linked 16,951 TCR beta sequences to specific HLA alleles. V-gene and J-gene trimming of TCR beta chains was associated with a missense DCLRE1C variant in a later genetic analysis, and the association was replicated in an independent cohort. The only immune exposure information available for the cohort was CMV serostatus. A later analysis reported that several top co-occurrence clusters appeared linked to parvovirus B19, influenza, CMV and Epstein-Barr virus. The classifier was reported to diagnose cytomegalovirus status with high specificity and sensitivity in both the original and validation cohorts. In this cohort, only TCR beta chains were sequenced, and detectable features were limited by the absence of alpha or paired-chain data. A later analysis found that HLA-associated TCR beta chains were more clonally expanded and had lower generation probabilities than equally common non-associated chains. The study listed 150 to 200 TCR beta chains as associated with cytomegalovirus. Because counts were too low, roughly 16 rarely observed V segments, including chromosome 9 orphons, were left out of the earlier analysis of roughly 600 of the donors. Most CMV-associated TCR beta chains appeared to be HLA-restricted in a later analysis, and the HLA associations seemed to be driven largely by CMV exposure. Because HLA typing was missing for some donors at each locus, association tests included only the typed subset. The authors suggested that the approach could potentially be generalized to other disease states and immunological phenotypes.

Receptor amplification or capture employed the immunoSEQ multiplex PCR assay. For the multiplex PCR, a mixture combining 60 forward primers for TCR Vbeta segments and 13 reverse primers for TCR Jbeta segments was used. The CDR3 region of rearranged TCR beta genes was amplified from genomic DNA by a multiplex PCR assay. The Illumina HiSeq System was used to sequence the amplified TCR beta libraries as 87-base-pair reads. In the original analysis: A later analysis counted approximately 74 million unique TCR beta chains across the 550 to 800 repertoires, and some 11 million of these chains were shared by at least two donors. Raw reads were error-corrected and collapsed into unique sequences with a nearest-neighbor algorithm that merged closely related sequences to remove PCR and sequencing errors. CDR3 sequences were aligned to IMGT reference sequences to assign V, D and J gene segments. For a sequence to be retained, a match of at least six nucleotides to both a V gene segment and a J gene segment was required. A rearrangement was called productive if the CDR3 had no stop codons and remained in frame with V and J, and every other rearrangement was called non-productive. CDR3 was defined by IMGT convention, running from the second conserved V-encoded cysteine to the conserved J-encoded phenylalanine. The earlier analysis of about 500 of the donors excluded sequences that lacked an unambiguous match to a single V gene segment. An earlier analysis of several hundred of the donors called V segments functional above 56.7% productive rearrangements and segregating when the between-donor standard deviation exceeded 5%. To diagnose cytomegalovirus status from the catalog of TCR beta chain sequences, a statistical classification framework was built. In a later analysis, V and J genes were assigned by comparing TCR nucleotide sequences against IMGT/GENE-DB human TR gene sequences. A later analysis assigned CDR3 sequences and most-parsimonious VDJ recombination scenarios with the TCRdist pipeline. In a later analysis, each TCR beta chain was defined by its CDR3 amino acid sequence together with its V-gene family, and reads without a unique V-gene family were excluded. To address suspected cross-contamination and a sequencing artifact, a later analysis removed roughly 580 highly shared, low-generation-probability nucleotide sequences. In a later analysis, a clonal expansion index for each public chain was calculated from normalized within-repertoire ranks of inferred template counts. In a later analysis, generation probabilities were computed using a VDJ recombination model fitted to out-of-frame rearrangements, and the results were checked against IGoR. In a later analysis, hypergeometric tests were used to score TCR-TCR, TCR-HLA and TCR-CMV co-occurrence, with a repertoire-size bias correction applied to TCR pairs. To estimate false discovery rates, a later analysis permuted the HLA or CMV assignments 20 times. In a later analysis, co-occurring TCRs were grouped with DBSCAN, and TCRdist sequence similarity was added when clustering was performed within HLA-allele-positive subsets. For co-occurrence clustering, repertoires with fewer than 30,000 or more than 120,000 public chains were excluded, along with several repertoires with anomalous nucleotide sharing. TCRdb retrieved this table from immuneACCESS and kept in-frame rearrangements only. Not all clones are present; in checked studies, unresolved V genes account for under half, and no reason is known for the remainder. Clone size and V and J calls were adopted from that table, with D and trimming inferred from the DNA. Here the sample has some 190,000 clones; approximately 80% occur a single time. The biggest ten clones account for 1.4% of the sample.

The sequenced sample was PBMCs. This sequence uses TRBV19 and TRBJ2-7; 6 matching bases give a weak D call of TRBD1. The receptor comes from a girl between 5 and 17 years old in good health and CMV-seropositive. The bases are TGTGCCAGTAGTATAAGGGGACACCAATCCTACGAGCAGTACTTC. Translation gives CASSIRGHQSYEQYF.